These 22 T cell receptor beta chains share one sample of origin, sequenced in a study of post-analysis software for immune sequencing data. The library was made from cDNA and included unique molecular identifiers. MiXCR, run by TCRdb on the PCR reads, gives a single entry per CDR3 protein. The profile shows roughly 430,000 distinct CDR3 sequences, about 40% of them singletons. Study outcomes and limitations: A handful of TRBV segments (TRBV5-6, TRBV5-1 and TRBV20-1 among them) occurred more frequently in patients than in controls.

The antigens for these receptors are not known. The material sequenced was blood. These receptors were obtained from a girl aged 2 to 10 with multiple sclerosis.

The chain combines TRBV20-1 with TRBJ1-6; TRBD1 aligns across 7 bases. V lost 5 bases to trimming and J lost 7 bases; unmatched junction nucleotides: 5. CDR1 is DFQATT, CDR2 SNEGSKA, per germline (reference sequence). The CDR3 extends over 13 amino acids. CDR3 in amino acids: CSASDRANSPLHF. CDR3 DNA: TGCAGTGCTTCCGACAGGGCAAATTCACCCCTCCACTTT.

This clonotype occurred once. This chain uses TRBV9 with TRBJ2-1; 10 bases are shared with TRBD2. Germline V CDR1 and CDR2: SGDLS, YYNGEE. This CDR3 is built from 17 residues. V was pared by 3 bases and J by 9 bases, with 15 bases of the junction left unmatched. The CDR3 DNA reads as TGTGCCAGCAGCGAGCCGAACCGGTCTAGCGGGAGTAGTGAGCAGTTCTTC. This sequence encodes CASSEPNRSSGSSEQFF.

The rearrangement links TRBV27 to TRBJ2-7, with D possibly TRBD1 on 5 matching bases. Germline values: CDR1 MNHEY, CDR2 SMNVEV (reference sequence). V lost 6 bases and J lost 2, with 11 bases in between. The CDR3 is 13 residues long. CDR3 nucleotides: TGTGCCAGCAGCAGGGTAGGGGCCTACGAGCAGTACTTC. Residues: CASSRVGAYEQYF.

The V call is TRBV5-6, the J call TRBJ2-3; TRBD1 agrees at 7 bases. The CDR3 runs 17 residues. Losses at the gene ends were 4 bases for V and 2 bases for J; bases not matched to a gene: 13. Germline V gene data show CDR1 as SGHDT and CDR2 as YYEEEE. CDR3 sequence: CASSQISGRGNTDTQYF. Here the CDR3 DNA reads TGTGCCAGCAGCCAAATTTCGGGCAGGGGGAACACAGATACGCAGTATTTT.

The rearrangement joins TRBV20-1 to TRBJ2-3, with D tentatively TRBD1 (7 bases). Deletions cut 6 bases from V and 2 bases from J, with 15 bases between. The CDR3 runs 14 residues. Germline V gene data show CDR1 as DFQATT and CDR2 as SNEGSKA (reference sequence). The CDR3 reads CSAPRRGPTDTQYF. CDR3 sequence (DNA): TGCAGTGCCCCGAGGAGGGGGCCCACAGATACGCAGTATTTT.

CDR3 nucleotides: TGTGCCAGCAGTTACTCTAGGGTGGGAAATGACTACACCTTC. Amino acid sequence: CASSYSRVGNDYTF. The gene calls are TRBV6-6 and TRBJ1-2; no clear D. V lost 0 bases to trimming and J lost 10 bases, with 15 bases between them. This CDR3 spans 14 amino acids. The germline V gene has CDR1 MNHNY and CDR2 SVGAGI (reference sequence).

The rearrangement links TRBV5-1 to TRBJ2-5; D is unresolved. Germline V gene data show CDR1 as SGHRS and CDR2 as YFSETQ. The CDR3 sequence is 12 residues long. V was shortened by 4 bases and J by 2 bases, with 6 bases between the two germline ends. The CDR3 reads CASSPFQETQYF. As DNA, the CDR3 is TGCGCCAGCAGCCCGTTTCAAGAGACCCAGTACTTC.

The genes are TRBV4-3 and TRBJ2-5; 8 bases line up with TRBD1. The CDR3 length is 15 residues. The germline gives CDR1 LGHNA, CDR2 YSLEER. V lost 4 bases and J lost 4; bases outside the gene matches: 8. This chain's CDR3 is CASSPGQGTGETQYF. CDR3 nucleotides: TGCGCCAGCAGCCCAGGACAGGGTACAGGAGAGACCCAGTACTTC.

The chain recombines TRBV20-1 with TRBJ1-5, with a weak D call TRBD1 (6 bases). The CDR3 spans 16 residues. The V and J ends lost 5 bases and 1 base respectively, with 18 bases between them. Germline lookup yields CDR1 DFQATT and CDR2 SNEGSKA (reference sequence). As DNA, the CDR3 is TGCAGTGCTCGAACTTTGGGGGCTTGGAGCAATCAGCCCCAGCATTTT. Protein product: CSARTLGAWSNQPQHF.

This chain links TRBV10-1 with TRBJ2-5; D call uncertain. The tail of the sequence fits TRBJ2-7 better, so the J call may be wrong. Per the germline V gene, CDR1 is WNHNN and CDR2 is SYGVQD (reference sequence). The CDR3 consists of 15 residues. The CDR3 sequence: CASSDWAAGLYEQYF. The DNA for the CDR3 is TGCGCCAGCAGTGATTGGGCGGCCGGATTATACGAGCAGTACTTC.

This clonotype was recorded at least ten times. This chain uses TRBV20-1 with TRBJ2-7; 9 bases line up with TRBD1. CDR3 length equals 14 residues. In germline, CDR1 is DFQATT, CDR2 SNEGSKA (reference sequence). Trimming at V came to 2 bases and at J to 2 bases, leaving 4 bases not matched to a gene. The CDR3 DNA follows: TGCAGTGCTAGAACCGGGACAGGGACCTACGAGCAGTACTTC. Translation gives CSARTGTGTYEQYF.

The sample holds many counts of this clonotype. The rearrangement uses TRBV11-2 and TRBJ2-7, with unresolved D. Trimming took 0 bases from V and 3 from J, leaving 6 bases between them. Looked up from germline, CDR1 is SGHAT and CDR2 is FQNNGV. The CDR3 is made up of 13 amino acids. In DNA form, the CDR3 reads TGTGCCAGCAGCTTAGATAGGGACTACGAGCAGTACTTC. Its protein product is CASSLDRDYEQYF. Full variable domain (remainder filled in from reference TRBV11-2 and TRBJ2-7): EAGVAQSPRYKIIEKRQSVAFWCNPISGHATLYWYQQILGQGPKLLIQFQNNGVVDDSQLPKDRFSAERLKGVDSTLKIQPAKLEDSAVYLCASSLDRDYEQYFGPGTRLTVT.

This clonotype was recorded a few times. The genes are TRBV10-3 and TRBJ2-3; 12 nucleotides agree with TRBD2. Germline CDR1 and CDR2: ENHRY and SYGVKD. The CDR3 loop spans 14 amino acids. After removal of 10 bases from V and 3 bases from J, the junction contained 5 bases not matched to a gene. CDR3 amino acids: CATSGLAGTDTQYF. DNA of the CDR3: TGTGCCACCTCTGGACTAGCGGGAACAGATACGCAGTATTTT.

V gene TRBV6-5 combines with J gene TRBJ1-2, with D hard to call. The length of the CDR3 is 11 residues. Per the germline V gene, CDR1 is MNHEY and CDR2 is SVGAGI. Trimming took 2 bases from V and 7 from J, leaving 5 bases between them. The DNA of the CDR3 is TGTGCCAGCAGTTACCAAGGTGGCTACACCTTC. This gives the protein CASSYQGGYTF.

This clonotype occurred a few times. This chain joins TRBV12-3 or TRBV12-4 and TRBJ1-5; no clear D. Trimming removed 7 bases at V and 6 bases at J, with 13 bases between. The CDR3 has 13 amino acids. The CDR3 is CASNLRLSQPQHF. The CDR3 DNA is TGTGCCAGCAATCTAAGGCTGAGTCAGCCCCAGCATTTT.

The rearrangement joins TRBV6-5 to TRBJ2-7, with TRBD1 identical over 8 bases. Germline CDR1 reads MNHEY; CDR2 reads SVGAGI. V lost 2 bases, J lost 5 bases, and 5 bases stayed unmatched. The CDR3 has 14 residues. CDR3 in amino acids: CASSYLQGGHEQYF. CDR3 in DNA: TGTGCCAGCAGTTACCTACAGGGGGGCCACGAGCAGTACTTC.

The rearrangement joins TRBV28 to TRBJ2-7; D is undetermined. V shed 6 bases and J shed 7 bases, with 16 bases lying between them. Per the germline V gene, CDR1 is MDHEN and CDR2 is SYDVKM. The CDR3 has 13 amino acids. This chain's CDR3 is CASSPGSWAEQYF. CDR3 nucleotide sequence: TGTGCCAGCAGCCCCGGTTCATGGGCTGAGCAGTACTTC.

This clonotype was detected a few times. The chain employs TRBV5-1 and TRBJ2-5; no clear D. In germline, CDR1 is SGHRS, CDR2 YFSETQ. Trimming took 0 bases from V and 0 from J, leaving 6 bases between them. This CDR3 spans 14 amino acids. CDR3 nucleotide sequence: TGCGCCAGCAGCTTGGGGATGTACCAAGAGACCCAGTACTTC. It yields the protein CASSLGMYQETQYF.

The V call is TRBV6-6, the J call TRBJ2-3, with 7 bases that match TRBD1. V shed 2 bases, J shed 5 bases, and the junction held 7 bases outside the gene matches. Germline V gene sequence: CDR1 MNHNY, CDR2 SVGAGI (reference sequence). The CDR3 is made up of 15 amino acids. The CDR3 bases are TGTGCCAGCAGTTACCGGGACAGTACGATAGATACGCAGTATTTT. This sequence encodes CASSYRDSTIDTQYF.

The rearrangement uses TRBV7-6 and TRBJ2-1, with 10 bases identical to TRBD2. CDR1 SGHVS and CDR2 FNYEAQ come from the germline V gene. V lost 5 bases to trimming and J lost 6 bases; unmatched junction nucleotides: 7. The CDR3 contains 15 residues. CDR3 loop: CASSGTSGNLNEQFF. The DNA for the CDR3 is TGTGCCAGCAGCGGTACTAGCGGGAATCTCAATGAGCAGTTCTTC.

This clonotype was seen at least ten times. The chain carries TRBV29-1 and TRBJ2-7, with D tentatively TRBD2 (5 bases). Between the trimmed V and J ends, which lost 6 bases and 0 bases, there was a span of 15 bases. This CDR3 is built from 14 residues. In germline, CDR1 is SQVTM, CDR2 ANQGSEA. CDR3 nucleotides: TGCAGCGTCTTAGGACTCGAGAGCTCCTACGAGCAGTACTTC. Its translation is CSVLGLESSYEQYF.

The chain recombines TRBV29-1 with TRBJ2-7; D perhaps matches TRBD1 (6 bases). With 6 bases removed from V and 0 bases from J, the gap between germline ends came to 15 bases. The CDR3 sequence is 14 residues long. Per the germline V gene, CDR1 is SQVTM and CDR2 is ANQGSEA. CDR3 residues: CSVVGQHPSYEQYF. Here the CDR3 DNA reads TGCAGCGTCGTTGGACAGCACCCCTCCTACGAGCAGTACTTC.